This note documents a single T cell receptor beta chain sequence. Its antigen is unknown. The sample is drawn from a study of cytomegalovirus exposure and HLA in healthy donors. Study summary: Researchers found that approximately 77% of 398 genotyped donors fell within the Caucasian-associated ancestry cluster.

Germline V gene sequence: CDR1 WSHSY, CDR2 SAAADI. The CDR3 spans 14 residues. V was cut by 2 bases and J by 3 bases, with 8 bases left in between. Study outcomes and limitations: Earlier analysis found most TCR beta V segments productive about 87% or about 30% of the time.

The PCR employed 60 Vbeta primers together with 13 Jbeta primers. Original processing notes: Around 10 million shared chains were among approximately 87 million unique TCR beta chains counted in a later analysis. Method: immunoSEQ multiplex PCR; TCRdb's copy keeps in-frame clones and lacks some. That table supplies the V and J calls and clone size; D and trimming were determined from the DNA. The table lists roughly 130,000 clones, 81% of them singletons. The source material was PBMCs. V and J are TRBV10-2 and TRBJ2-1, with a weak D call TRBD2 (6 bases). The clonotype was recovered from a woman between 40 and 55 years old in good health and CMV-seropositive. The CDR3 sequence: CASSEAGSYNEQFF. CDR3 in DNA: TGCGCCAGCAGTGAGGCGGGAAGCTACAATGAGCAGTTCTTC.